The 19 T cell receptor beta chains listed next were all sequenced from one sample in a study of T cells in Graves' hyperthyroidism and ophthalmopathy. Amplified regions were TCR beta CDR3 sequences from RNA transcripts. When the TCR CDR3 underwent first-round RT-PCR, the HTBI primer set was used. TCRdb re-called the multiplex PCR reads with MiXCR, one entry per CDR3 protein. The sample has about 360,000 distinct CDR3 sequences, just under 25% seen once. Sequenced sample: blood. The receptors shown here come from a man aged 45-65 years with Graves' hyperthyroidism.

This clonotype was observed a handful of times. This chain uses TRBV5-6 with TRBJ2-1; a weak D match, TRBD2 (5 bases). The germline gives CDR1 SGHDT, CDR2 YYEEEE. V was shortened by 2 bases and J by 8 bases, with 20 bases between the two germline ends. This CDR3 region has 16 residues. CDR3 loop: CASSFEGSGSSHEQFF. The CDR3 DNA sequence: TGTGCCAGCAGCTTCGAAGGGAGCGGCAGCTCGCATGAGCAGTTCTTC.

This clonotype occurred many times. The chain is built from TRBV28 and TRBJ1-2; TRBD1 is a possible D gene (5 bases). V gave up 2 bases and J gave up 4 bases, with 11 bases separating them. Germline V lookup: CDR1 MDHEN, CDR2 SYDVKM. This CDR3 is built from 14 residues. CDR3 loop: CASSLGGRGYGYTF. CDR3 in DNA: TGTGCCAGCAGTTTAGGGGGACGAGGCTATGGCTACACCTTC.

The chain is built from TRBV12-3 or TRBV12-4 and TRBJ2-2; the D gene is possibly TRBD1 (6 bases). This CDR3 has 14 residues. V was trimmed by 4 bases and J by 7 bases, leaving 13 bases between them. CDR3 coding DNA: TGTGCCAGCAGTTCAGGGGAGTTAAACGGGGAGCTGTTTTTT. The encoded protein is CASSSGELNGELFF.

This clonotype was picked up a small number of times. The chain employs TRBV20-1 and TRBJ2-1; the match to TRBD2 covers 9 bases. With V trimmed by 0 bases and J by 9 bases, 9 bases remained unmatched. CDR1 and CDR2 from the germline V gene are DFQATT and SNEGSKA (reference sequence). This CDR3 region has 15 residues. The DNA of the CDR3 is TGCAGTGCTAGAGATTGGGCTAGCGGGACGGTTGAGCAGTTCTTC. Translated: CSARDWASGTVEQFF.

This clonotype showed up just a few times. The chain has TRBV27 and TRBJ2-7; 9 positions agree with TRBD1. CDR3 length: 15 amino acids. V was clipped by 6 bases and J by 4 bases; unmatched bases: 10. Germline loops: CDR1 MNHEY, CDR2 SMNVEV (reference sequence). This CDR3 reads CASRDSGTGWYEQYF. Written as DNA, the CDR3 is TGTGCCAGCAGAGATTCCGGGACAGGGTGGTACGAGCAGTACTTC.

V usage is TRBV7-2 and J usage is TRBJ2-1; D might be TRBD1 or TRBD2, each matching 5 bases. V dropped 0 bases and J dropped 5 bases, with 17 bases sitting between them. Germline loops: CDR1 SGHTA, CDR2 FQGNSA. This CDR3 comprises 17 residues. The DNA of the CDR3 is TGTGCCAGCAGCTTAGCGCGTTACGGCCGGGGCAACAATGAGCAGTTCTTC. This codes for CASSLARYGRGNNEQFF.

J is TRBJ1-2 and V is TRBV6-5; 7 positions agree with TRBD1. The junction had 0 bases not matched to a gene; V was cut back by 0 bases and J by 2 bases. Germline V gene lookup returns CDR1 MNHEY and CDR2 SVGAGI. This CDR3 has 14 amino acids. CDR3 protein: CASSYSTGNYGYTF. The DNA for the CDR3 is TGTGCCAGCAGTTACTCGACAGGGAACTATGGCTACACCTTC.

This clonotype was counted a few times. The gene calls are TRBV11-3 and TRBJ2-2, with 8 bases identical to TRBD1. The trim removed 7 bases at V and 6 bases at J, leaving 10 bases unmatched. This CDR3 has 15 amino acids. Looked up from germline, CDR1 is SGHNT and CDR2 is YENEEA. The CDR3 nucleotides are TGTGCCAGCACCATTTGGACAGGGACTCCCGGGGAGCTGTTTTTT. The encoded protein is CASTIWTGTPGELFF.

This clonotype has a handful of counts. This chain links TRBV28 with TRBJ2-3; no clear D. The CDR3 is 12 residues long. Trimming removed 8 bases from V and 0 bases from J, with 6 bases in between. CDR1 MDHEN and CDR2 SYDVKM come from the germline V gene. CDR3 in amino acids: CASQVSTDTQYF. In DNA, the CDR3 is TGTGCCAGCCAGGTGAGCACAGATACGCAGTATTTT.

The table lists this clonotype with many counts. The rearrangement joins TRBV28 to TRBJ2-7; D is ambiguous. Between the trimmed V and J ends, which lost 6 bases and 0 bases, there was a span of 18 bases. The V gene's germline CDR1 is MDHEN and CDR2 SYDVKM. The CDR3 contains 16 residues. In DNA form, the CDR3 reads TGTGCCAGCAGCCCCATCTCGGACGGATTCTCCTACGAGCAGTACTTC. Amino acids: CASSPISDGFSYEQYF.

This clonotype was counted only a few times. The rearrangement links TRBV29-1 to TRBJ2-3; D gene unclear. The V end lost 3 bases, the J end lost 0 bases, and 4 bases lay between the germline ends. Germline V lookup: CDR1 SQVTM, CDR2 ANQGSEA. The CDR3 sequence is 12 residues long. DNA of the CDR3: TGCAGCGTTGACGGGAGCACAGATACGCAGTATTTT. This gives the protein CSVDGSTDTQYF.

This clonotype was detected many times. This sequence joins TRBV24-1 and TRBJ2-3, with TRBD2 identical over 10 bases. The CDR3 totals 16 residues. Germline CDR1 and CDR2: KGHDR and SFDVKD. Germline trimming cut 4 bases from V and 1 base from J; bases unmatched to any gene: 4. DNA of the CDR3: TGTGCCACCAGTGACCGGAGCGGGAGGGGCACAGATACGCAGTATTTT. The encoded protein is CATSDRSGRGTDTQYF.

The CDR3, as DNA: TGCAGCGTCCGACCGGGACAGGGCAGGGACGAGCAGTACTTC. It yields the protein CSVRPGQGRDEQYF. The V and J genes are TRBV29-1 and TRBJ2-7, with 9 positions matching TRBD1. Germline CDR1 is SQVTM and CDR2 is ANQGSEA. The CDR3 is 14 residues long. Trimming at V came to 6 bases and at J to 5 bases, leaving 11 bases not matched to a gene.

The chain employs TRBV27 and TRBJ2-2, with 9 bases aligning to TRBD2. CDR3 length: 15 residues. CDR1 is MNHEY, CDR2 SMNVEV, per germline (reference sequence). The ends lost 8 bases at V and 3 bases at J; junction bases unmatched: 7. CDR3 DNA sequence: TGTGCCAGCCGACTAGCGGAAACTCACACCGGGGAGCTGTTTTTT. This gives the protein CASRLAETHTGELFF.

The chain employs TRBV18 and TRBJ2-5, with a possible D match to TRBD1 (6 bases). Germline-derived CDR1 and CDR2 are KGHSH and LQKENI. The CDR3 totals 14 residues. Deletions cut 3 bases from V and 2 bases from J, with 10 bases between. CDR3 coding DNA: TGTGCCAGCTCACCCCGGGACAAACAAGAGACCCAGTACTTC. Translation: CASSPRDKQETQYF.

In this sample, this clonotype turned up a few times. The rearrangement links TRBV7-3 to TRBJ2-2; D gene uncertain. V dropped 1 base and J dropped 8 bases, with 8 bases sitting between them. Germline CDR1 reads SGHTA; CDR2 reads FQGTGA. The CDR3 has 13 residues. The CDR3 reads CASSLNPTGELFF. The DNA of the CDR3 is TGTGCCAGCAGCTTAAACCCCACGGGGGAGCTGTTTTTT.

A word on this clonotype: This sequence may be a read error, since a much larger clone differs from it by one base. Here the CDR3 DNA reads TGCAGTGCTAGAGAGGACAGTCAGGTGGATTTCTTT. Amino acids: CSAREDSQVDFF. The chain links TRBV20-1 to TRBJ1-1; possible D gene TRBD1, 6 bases. This CDR3 is built from 12 residues. Germline V CDR1 and CDR2: DFQATT, SNEGSKA (reference sequence). V lost 0 bases and J 13 bases, leaving 15 bases between the germline ends.

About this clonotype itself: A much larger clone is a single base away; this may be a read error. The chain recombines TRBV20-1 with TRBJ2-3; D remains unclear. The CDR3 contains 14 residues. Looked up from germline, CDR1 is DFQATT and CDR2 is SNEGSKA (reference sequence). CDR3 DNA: TGCAGTGCTAGAGCCGCAATCCCTGCAGATAAGCAGTATTTT. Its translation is CSARAAIPADKQYF.

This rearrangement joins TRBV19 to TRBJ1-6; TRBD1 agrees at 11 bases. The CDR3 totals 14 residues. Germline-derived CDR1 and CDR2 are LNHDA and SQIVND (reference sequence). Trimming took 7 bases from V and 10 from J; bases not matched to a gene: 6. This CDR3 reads CASTPDRGRSPLHF. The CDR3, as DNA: TGTGCCAGTACCCCGGACAGGGGGCGATCACCCCTCCACTTT.